These 15 T cell receptor beta chains share one sample of origin, sequenced in a study of Graves' ophthalmopathy and Graves' hyperthyroidism. RNA transcripts provided the template for amplifying TCR beta CDR3 regions. The library came from an HTBI-primed first-round RT-PCR and a second-round multiplex PCR. MiXCR was run by TCRdb on the multiplex PCR reads, yielding one entry per CDR3 protein. The table has around 400,000 distinct CDR3 sequences, 20% to 25% seen once. Sequenced input: peripheral blood. Every receptor here comes from a woman aged 18-30 years with stable Graves' hyperthyroidism.

V gene TRBV29-1 combines with J gene TRBJ1-5; no clear D gene. Trimming removed 8 bases at V and 8 bases at J, with 13 bases between. Germline assignment: CDR1 SQVTM and CDR2 ANQGSEA. This CDR3 is built from 11 residues. The CDR3 reads CSLAMREPQHF. The CDR3 bases are TGCAGCCTCGCGATGCGGGAGCCCCAGCATTTT.

This clonotype was observed at least ten times. The genes are TRBV6-1 and TRBJ1-2; tentative D call: TRBD1 (5 bases). Between the trimmed V and J ends, which lost 2 bases and 2 bases, there was a span of 6 bases. Germline-derived CDR1 and CDR2 are MNHNS and SASEGT. The CDR3 has 13 amino acids. The CDR3 loop reads CASSERDNYGYTF. For the CDR3, the DNA is TGTGCCAGCAGTGAACGGGACAACTATGGCTACACCTTC.

With respect to this clonotype: The junction departs from the called germline gene at one end, perhaps through a read error. The chain is built from TRBV6-1 and TRBJ2-2; TRBD1 aligns across 8 bases. The germline gives CDR1 MNHNS, CDR2 SASEGT. The CDR3 extends over 14 amino acids. CDR3 sequence (DNA): TGTGCCATTAGACAGGGGATGAACACCGGGGAGCTGTGTTTT. It codes for CAIRQGMNTGELCF.

This clonotype was recorded at least ten times. The chain recombines TRBV14 with TRBJ2-5; D possibly corresponds to TRBD2 (6 bases). This CDR3 contains 16 residues. The V end lost 1 base, the J end lost 2 bases, and 14 bases lay between the germline ends. In germline, CDR1 is SGHDN, CDR2 FVKESK. The CDR3 region is CASSQGYGGKQETQYF. The CDR3 coding sequence is TGTGCCAGCAGCCAAGGCTACGGAGGGAAACAAGAGACCCAGTACTTC.

This clonotype was found many times. In DNA form, the CDR3 reads TGTGCCAGCAGCCCCCACCCCCAGCCCTCCTACGAGCAGTACTTC. It codes for CASSPHPQPSYEQYF. V is TRBV3-1 and J is TRBJ2-7, with D unresolved. V was shortened by 4 bases and J by 0 bases, with 13 bases between the two germline ends. CDR1 is LGHDT, CDR2 YNNKEL, per germline (reference sequence). CDR3 length: 15 residues.

This chain connects TRBV2 to TRBJ1-1; TRBD1 matches at 9 bases. V lost 6 bases, J lost 6 bases, and 11 bases stayed unmatched. CDR1 and CDR2 from the germline V gene are SNHLY and FYNNEI. The CDR3 consists of 15 residues. The CDR3 loop reads CASSEQGARVAEAFF. Written as DNA, the CDR3 is TGTGCCAGCAGCGAACAGGGGGCACGGGTCGCTGAAGCTTTCTTT.

Many counts were recorded for this clonotype. The chain has TRBV24-1 and TRBJ2-2, with TRBD1 identical over 8 bases. Germline trimming cut 9 bases from V and 3 bases from J; bases unmatched to any gene: 5. Per germline, CDR1 KGHDR and CDR2 SFDVKD. This CDR3 has 14 residues. The CDR3 region is CATATGADTGELFF. The CDR3 region has the DNA TGTGCCACCGCGACAGGGGCCGACACCGGGGAGCTGTTTTTT.

The rearrangement links TRBV15 to TRBJ2-2, with 10 nucleotides matching TRBD2. CDR1 and CDR2 from the germline V gene are LNHNV and YYDKDF (reference sequence). V lost 2 bases to trimming and J lost 1 base; unmatched junction nucleotides: 4. The CDR3 has 17 amino acids. CDR3 coding DNA: TGTGCCACCAGCAGATCTCCTAGCGGGAGGAACACCGGGGAGCTGTTTTTT. Amino acid sequence: CATSRSPSGRNTGELFF. The whole variable domain, remainder taken from reference TRBV15 and TRBJ2-2, is DAMVIQNPRYQVTQFGKPVTLSCSQTLNHNVMYWYQQKSSQAPKLLFHYYDKDFNNEADTPDNFQSRRPNTSFCFLDIRSPGLGDTAMYLCATSRSPSGRNTGELFFGEGSRLTVL.

The chain couples TRBV28 to TRBJ1-5; possibly TRBD1 for D (6 bases). V lost 5 bases and J lost 5, with 16 bases in between. The CDR3 has 15 amino acids. CDR1 is MDHEN, CDR2 SYDVKM, per germline. As DNA, the CDR3 is TGTGCCAGCAGTCTCAAGGACAGAGGTTATCAGCCCCAGCATTTT. Translated, it gives CASSLKDRGYQPQHF.

This clonotype appeared many times. J is TRBJ2-7 and V is TRBV7-2; TRBD1 matches at 10 bases. Germline V lookup: CDR1 SGHTA, CDR2 FQGNSA. The CDR3 runs to 14 residues. J lost 7 bases, V lost 5 bases, and 8 bases had no gene match. CDR3 sequence reads: CASSTRQGADEQYF. The CDR3 DNA reads TGTGCCAGCAGCACCAGACAGGGGGCGGATGAGCAGTACTTC.

This chain links TRBV30 with TRBJ1-1; no firm D call. The CDR3 length is 12 residues. The germline V and J ends were trimmed by 3 bases and 3 bases, with 8 bases remaining between them. The germline V gene encodes CDR1 GTSNPN and CDR2 SVGIG (reference sequence). The CDR3 DNA sequence: TGTGCCTGGAGCTGGGGAGACACTGAAGCTTTCTTT. Translated, it gives CAWSWGDTEAFF.

This clonotype was recorded at least ten times. The V call is TRBV20-1, the J call TRBJ1-2; maybe TRBD1 (6 bases). The CDR3 has 12 amino acids. V gave up 3 bases and J gave up 5 bases, with 10 bases separating them. The germline V gene has CDR1 DFQATT and CDR2 SNEGSKA (reference sequence). CDR3 amino acids: CSASPQGYGYTF. The CDR3 DNA follows: TGCAGTGCTAGTCCACAGGGATATGGCTACACCTTC.

This clonotype was picked up many times. The V and J genes are TRBV10-3 and TRBJ2-7; D is unclear. V lost 4 bases, J lost 1 base, and 14 bases lay in between. The CDR3 length is 15 residues. Germline V CDR1 and CDR2: ENHRY, SYGVKD. The CDR3 spells CAISVSADESYEQYF. The CDR3 DNA reads TGTGCCATCAGTGTCTCCGCGGACGAATCCTACGAGCAGTACTTC.

This clonotype was detected only once. This chain uses TRBV28 with TRBJ2-2; 7 nucleotides match TRBD2. The CDR3 contains 15 residues. The V gene end was trimmed by 0 bases and the J gene end by 8 bases; junction bases not matched to a gene: 6. Germline loops: CDR1 MDHEN, CDR2 SYDVKM. CDR3 in DNA: TGTGCCAGCAGTTTATGGTTAGCGGGCCGGGGGGAGCTGTTTTTT. The encoded protein is CASSLWLAGRGELFF.

V usage is TRBV18 and J usage is TRBJ2-7; TRBD2 agrees at 7 bases. This CDR3 contains 14 residues. V shed 3 bases, J shed 3 bases, and the junction held 5 bases outside the gene matches. Germline V gene lookup returns CDR1 KGHSH and CDR2 LQKENI. The CDR3 DNA reads as TGTGCCAGCTCACCCCTAGCGGACAACTACGAGCAGTACTTC. The encoded protein is CASSPLADNYEQYF.